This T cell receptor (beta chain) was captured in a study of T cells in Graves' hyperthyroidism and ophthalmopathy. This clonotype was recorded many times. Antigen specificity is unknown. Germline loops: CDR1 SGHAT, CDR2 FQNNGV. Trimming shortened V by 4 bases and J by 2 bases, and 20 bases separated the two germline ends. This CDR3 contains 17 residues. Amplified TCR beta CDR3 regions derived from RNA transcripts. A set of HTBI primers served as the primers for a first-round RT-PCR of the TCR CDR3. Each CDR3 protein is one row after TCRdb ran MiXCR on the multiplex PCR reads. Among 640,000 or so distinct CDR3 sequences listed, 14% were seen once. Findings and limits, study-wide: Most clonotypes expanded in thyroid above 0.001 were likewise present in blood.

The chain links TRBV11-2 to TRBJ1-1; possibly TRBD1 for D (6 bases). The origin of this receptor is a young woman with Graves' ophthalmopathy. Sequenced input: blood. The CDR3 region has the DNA TGTGCCAGCAGCTCCCTAAGGGGGGACAAGGGTAACACTGAAGCTTTCTTT. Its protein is CASSSLRGDKGNTEAFF.